This TCR beta chain originates from a study of cytomegalovirus exposure and HLA in healthy donors. Unmatched junction bases numbered 7, after V lost 5 bases and J lost 2 bases. This CDR3 contains 15 residues. CDR1 and CDR2 (germline): MNHEY, SVGAGI. Researchers ran the PCR with 60 Vbeta and 13 Jbeta primers. TCRdb keeps only in-frame clones here, not all; method: immunoSEQ multiplex PCR. The data contain fewer than 150,000 clones, over 60% of them singletons. The sequence was collected from a woman aged 40-49 years in good health and CMV-seropositive. The sequenced material came from PBMCs. The chain combines TRBV6-5 with TRBJ2-5; 8 bases are a match to TRBD1. CDR3 DNA sequence: TGTGCCAGCAGTCTTCTGACAGGGGCTCAAGAGACCCAGTACTTC. Amino acid sequence: CASSLLTGAQETQYF.